What follows is one T cell receptor (beta chain) and its context. Germline V gives CDR1 DFQATT, CDR2 SNEGSKA (reference sequence). The CDR3 totals 10 residues. This entry comes from a study of blood T cell repertoires in COVID-19. As for the study in general: Sample material is recorded as cDNA or gDNA derived from T cells, B-cell-depleted T cells, or PBMCs.

Some clones are missing from TCRdb's copy, which holds only in-frame ones; the method was immunoSEQ multiplex PCR. Found here are about 94,000 clones, 75% to 90% of them singletons; the top ten hold roughly 20%. The source material was peripheral blood. The clonotype was recovered from a human donor in a cohort sampled during active COVID-19. The chain couples TRBV20-1 to TRBJ1-1, with D possibly matching TRBD1 (5 bases). The chain's CDR3 is CTGEETEAFF. DNA of the CDR3: TGCACGGGGGAAGAGACTGAAGCTTTCTTT.